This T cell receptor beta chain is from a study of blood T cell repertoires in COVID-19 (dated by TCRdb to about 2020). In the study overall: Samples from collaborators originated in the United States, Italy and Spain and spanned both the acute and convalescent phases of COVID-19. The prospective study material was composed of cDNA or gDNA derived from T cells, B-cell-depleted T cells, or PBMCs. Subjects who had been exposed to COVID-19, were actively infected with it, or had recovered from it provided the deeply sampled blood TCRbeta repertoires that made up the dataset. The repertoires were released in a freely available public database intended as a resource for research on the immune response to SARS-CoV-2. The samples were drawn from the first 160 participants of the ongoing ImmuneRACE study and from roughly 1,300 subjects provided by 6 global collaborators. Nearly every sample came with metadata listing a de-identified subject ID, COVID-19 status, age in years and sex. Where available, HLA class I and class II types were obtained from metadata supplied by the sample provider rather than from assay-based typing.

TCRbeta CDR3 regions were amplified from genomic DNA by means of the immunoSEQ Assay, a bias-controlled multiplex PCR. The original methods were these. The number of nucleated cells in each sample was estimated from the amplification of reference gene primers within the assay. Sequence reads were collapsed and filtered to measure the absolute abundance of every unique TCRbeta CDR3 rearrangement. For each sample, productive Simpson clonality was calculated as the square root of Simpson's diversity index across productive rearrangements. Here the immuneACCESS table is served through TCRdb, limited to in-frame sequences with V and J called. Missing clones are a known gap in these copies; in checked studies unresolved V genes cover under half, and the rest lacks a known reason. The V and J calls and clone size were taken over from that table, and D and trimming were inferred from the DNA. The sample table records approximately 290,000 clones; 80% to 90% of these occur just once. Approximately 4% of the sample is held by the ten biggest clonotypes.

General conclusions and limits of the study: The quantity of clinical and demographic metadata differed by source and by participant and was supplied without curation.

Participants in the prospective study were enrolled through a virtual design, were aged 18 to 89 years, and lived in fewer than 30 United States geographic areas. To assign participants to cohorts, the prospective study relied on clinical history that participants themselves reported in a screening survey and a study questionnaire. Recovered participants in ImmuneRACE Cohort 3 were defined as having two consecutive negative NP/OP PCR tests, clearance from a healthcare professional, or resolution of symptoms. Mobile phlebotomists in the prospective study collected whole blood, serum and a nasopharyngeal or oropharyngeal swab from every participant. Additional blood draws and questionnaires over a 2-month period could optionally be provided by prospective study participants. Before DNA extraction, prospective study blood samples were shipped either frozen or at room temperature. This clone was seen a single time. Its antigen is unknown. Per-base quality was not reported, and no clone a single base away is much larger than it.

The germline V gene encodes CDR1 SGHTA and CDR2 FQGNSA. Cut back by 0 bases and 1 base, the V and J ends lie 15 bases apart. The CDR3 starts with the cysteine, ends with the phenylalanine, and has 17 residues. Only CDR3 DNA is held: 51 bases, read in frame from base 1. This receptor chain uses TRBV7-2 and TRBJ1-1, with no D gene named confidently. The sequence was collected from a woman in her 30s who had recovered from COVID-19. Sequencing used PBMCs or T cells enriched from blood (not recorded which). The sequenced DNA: TGTGCCAGCAGCTTAGCGGGTGTCGGAGGGAGGAACACTGAAGCTTTCTTT. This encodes CASSLAGVGGRNTEAFF.